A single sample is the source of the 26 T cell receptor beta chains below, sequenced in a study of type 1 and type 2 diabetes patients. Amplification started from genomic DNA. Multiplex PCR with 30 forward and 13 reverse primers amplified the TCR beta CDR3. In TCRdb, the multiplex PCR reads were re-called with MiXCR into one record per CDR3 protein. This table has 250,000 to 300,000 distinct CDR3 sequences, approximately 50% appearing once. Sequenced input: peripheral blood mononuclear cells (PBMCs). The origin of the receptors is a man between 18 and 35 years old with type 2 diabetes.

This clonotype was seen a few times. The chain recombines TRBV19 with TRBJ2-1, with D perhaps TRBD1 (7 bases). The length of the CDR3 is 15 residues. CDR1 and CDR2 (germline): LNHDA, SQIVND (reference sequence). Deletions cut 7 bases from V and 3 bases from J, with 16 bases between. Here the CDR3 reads CASTNGGTVYNEQFF. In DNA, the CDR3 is TGTGCCAGTACCAATGGGGGGACAGTCTACAATGAGCAGTTCTTC.

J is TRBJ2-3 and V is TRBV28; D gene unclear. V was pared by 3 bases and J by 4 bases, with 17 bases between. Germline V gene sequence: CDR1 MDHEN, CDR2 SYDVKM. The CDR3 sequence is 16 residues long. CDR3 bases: TGTGCCAGCAGTTTTCCCCCGACCGCCCAACCAGATACGCAGTATTTT. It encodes CASSFPPTAQPDTQYF.

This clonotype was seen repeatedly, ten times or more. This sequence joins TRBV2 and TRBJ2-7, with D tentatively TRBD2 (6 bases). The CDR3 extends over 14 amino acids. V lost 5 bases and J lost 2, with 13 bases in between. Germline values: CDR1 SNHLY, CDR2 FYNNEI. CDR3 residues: CASSRTTHPYEQYF. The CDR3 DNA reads TGTGCCAGCAGTAGGACTACTCACCCCTACGAGCAGTACTTC.

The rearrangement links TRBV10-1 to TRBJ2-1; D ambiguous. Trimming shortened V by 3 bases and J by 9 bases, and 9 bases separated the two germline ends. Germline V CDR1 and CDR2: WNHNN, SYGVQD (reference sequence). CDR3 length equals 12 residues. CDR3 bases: TGCGCCAGCAGTGACGGATGGGGTGAGCAGTTCTTC. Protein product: CASSDGWGEQFF.

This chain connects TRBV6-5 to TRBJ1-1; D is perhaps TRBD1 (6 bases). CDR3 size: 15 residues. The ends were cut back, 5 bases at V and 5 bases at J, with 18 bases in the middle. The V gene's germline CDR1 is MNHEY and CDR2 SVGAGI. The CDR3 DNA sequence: TGTGCCAGCAGTGAAGCTTGGGGAAGGGGGACTGAAGCTTTCTTT. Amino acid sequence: CASSEAWGRGTEAFF.

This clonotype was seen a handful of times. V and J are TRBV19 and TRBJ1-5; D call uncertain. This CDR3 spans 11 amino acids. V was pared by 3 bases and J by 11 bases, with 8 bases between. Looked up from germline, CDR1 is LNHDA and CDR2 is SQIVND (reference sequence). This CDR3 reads CASSIDRTQHF. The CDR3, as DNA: TGTGCCAGTAGTATTGACCGTACCCAGCATTTT. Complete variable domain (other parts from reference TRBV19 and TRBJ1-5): DGGITQSPKYLFRKEGQNVTLSCEQNLNHDAMYWYRQDPGQGLRLIYYSQIVNDFQKGDIAEGYSVSREKKESFPLTVTSAQKNPTAFYLCASSIDRTQHFGDGTRLSIL.

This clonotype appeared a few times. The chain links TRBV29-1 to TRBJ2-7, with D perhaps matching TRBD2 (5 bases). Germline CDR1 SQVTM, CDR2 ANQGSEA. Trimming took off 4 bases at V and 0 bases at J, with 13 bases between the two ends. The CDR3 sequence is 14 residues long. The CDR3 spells CSVVSAEPSYEQYF. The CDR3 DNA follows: TGCAGCGTTGTGTCAGCGGAGCCCTCCTACGAGCAGTACTTC.

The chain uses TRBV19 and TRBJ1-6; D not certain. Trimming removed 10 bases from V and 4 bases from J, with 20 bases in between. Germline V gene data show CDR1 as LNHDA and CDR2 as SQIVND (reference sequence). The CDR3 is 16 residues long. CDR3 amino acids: CATPRRQAVYNSPLHF. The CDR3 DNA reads TGTGCCACTCCCCGAAGGCAGGCCGTATATAATTCACCCCTCCACTTT.

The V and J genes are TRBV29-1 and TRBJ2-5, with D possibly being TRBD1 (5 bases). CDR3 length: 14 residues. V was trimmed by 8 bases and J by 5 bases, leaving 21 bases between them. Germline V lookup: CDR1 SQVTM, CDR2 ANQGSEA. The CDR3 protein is CSSLWGSGRETQYF. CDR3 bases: TGCAGCTCCTTGTGGGGCAGTGGTAGGGAGACCCAGTACTTC. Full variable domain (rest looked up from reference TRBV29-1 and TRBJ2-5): SAVISQKPSRDICQRGTSLTIQCQVDSQVTMMFWYRQQPGQSLTLIATANQGSEATYESGFVIDKFPISRPNLTFSTLTVSNMSPEDSSIYLCSSLWGSGRETQYFGPGTRLLVL.

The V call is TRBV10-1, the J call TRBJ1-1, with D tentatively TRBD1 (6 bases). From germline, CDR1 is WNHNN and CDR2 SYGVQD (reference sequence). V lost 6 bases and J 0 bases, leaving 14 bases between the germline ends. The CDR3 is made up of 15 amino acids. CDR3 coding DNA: TGCGCCAGCAGCGCGACACAGGGACTGAACACTGAAGCTTTCTTT. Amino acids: CASSATQGLNTEAFF.

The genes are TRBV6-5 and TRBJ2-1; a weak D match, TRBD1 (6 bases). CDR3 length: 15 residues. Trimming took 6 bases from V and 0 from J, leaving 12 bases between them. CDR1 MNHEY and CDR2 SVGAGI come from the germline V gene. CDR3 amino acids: CASSVAGDSYNEQFF. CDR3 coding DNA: TGTGCCAGCAGCGTAGCAGGGGACTCCTACAATGAGCAGTTCTTC.

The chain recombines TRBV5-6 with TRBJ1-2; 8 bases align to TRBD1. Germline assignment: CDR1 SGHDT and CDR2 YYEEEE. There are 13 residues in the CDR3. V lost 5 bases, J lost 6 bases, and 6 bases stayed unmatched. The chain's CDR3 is CASSQGARDGYTF. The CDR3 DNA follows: TGTGCCAGCAGTCAGGGGGCTCGGGATGGCTACACCTTC.

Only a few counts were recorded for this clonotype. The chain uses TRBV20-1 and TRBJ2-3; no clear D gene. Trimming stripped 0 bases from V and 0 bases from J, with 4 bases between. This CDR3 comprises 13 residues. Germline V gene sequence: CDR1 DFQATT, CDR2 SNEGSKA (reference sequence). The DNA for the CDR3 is TGCAGTGCTAGAGAATCAAGCACAGATACGCAGTATTTT. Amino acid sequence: CSARESSTDTQYF.

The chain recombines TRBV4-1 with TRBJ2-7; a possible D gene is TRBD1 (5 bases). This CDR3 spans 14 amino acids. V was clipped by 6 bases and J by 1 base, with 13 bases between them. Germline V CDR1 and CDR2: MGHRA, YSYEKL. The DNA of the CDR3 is TGCGCCAGCAGGCGACAGATAGGGTCCTACGAGCAGTACTTC. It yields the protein CASRRQIGSYEQYF.

The CDR3 DNA follows: TGTGCCAGCAGTTTTGGAGTGGAAGGCTCCTACGAGCAGTACTTC. This sequence encodes CASSFGVEGSYEQYF. This rearrangement joins TRBV28 to TRBJ2-7; D gene unclear. The germline gives CDR1 MDHEN, CDR2 SYDVKM. The CDR3 is made up of 15 amino acids. Trimming left V 3 bases short and J 0 bases short, with 12 bases between.

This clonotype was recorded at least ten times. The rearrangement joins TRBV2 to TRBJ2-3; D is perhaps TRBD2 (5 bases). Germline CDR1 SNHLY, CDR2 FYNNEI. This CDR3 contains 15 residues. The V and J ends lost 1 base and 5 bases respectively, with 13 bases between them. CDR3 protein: CASSEGTGLGDTQYF. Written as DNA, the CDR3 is TGTGCCAGCAGTGAAGGGACGGGATTGGGAGATACGCAGTATTTT.

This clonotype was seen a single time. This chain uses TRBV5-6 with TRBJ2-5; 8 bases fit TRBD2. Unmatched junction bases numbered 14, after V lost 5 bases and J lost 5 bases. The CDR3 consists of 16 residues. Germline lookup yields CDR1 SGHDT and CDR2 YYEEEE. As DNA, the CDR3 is TGTGCCAGCAGACCCTTCCGACGGGGGGGCCATGAGACCCAGTACTTC. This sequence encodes CASRPFRRGGHETQYF.

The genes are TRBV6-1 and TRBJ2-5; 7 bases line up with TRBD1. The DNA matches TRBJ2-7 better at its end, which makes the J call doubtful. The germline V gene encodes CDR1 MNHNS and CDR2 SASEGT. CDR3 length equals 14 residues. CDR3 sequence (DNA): TGTGCCAGCAGTTCAGGGGACAGACTCTACGAGCAGTACTTC. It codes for CASSSGDRLYEQYF.

This chain's CDR3 is CASSSMAGGFYEQYF. CDR3 DNA sequence: TGTGCCAGCAGCTCGATGGCAGGGGGCTTTTACGAGCAGTACTTC. V is TRBV7-8 and J is TRBJ2-7; 8 bases are a match to TRBD1. The CDR3 sequence is 15 residues long. V was pared by 4 bases and J by 4 bases, with 9 bases of the junction left unmatched. In germline, CDR1 is SGHVS, CDR2 FQNEAQ.

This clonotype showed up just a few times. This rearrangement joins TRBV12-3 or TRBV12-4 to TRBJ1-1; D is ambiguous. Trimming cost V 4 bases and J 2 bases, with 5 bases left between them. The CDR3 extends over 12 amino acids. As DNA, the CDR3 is TGTGCCAGCAGTTCCCAAAACACTGAAGCTTTCTTT. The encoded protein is CASSSQNTEAFF.

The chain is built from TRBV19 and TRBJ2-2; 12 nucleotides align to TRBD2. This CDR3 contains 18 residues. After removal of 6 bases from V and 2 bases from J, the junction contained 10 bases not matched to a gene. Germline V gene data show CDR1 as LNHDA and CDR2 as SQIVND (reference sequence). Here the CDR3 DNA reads TGTGCCAGTAGGGACAGGGAACTAGCGGGAGGAAACACCGGGGAGCTGTTTTTT. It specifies CASRDRELAGGNTGELFF.

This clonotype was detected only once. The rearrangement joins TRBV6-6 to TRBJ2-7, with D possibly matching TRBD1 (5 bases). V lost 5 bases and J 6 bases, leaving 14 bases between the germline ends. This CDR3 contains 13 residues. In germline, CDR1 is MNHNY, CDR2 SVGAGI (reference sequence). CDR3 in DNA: TGTGCCAGCAGTACACAGGTTTCCGGCGAGCAGTACTTC. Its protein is CASSTQVSGEQYF.

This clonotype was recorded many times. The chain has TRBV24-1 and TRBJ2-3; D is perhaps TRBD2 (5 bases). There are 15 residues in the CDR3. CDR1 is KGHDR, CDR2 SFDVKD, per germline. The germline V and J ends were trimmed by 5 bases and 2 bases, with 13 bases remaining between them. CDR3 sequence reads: CATSGRNRATDTQYF. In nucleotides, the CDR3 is TGTGCCACCAGTGGGAGGAACCGTGCCACAGATACGCAGTATTTT.

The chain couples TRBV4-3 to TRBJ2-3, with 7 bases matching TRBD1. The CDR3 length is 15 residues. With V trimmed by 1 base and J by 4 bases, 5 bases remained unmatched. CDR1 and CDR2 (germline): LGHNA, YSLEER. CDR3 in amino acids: CASSQVQTGSDTQYF. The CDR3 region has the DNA TGCGCCAGCAGCCAAGTGCAGACAGGGTCAGATACGCAGTATTTT.

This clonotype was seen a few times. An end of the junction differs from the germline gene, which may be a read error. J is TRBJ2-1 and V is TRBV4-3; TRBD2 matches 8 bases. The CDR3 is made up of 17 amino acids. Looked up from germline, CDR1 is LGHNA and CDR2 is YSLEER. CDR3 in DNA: TGCGCCAGCAGTCAAGATCGCCAGCGGGGGCTGAACAATGAGCAGTTCTTC. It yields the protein CASSQDRQRGLNNEQFF.

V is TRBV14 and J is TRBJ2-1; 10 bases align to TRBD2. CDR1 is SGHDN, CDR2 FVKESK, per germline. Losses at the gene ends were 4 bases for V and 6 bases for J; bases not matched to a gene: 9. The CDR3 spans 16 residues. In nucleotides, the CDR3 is TGTGCCAGCAGCCCTAAAGCCTGGACTAGCGGCAATGAGCAGTTCTTC. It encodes CASSPKAWTSGNEQFF.